This TCR beta chain emerged from a study of cytomegalovirus exposure and HLA in healthy donors. This clone was seen only once. The PCR made use of 60 Vbeta and 13 Jbeta primers. Sequencing used immunoSEQ multiplex PCR; TCRdb keeps in-frame clones, though not all of them. The data contain over 150,000 clones, 75% of them seen just once; the ten biggest clones take up more than 4%. Per the germline V gene, CDR1 is SGHNT and CDR2 is YYREEE (reference sequence). The CDR3 contains 16 residues. The ends lost 0 bases at V and 6 bases at J; junction bases unmatched: 6. The chain uses TRBV5-4 and TRBJ2-2, with TRBD2 matching 9 bases. The source of this sequence is a male donor in good health and CMV-seronegative. The sample was PBMCs. The CDR3 protein is CASSLGRGGIAGELFF. Here the CDR3 DNA reads TGTGCCAGCAGCTTGGGGCGGGGGGGCATCGCCGGGGAGCTGTTTTTT.